This T cell receptor (beta chain) comes out of a study of shared clonotypes between healthy human individuals. Study results and limitations: The represented genetic and exposure-history diversity was limited by the small number of donors.

Cells designated naive CD8 were CD45RO-negative and were positively selected for CCR7, with terminally differentiated effector memory CD45RA+ cells excluded. This CDR3 has 18 amino acids. V gave up 5 bases and J gave up 0 bases, with 21 bases separating them. The germline V gene has CDR1 SGHVS and CDR2 FNYEAQ. Data came from immunoSEQ multiplex PCR; TCRdb stores just in-frame clones and leaves some out. This sample yields approximately 1.9 million clones, of which 85% to 95% are seen a single time; around 1.8% belongs to the top ten. As regards this clone: No antigen is known for it.

The sequenced sample consisted of naive CD8+ T cells from PBMCs. The sequence was obtained from a man between 18 and 35 years old in good health. Some clones in this sample may be carry-over from other donors' samples. This rearrangement joins TRBV7-6 to TRBJ2-3; D possibly uses TRBD1 or TRBD2 (5 bases each). CDR3 nucleotide sequence: TGTGCCAGCAGCCGCCGGGGTAGGGGAGCGCGTAGCACAGATACGCAGTATTTT. Its protein is CASSRRGRGARSTDTQYF. Filled out from reference TRBV7-6 and TRBJ2-3, the complete variable domain reads GAGVSQSPRYKVTKRGQDVALRCDPISGHVSLYWYRQALGQGPEFLTYFNYEAQQDKSGLPNDRFSAERPEGSISTLTIQRTEQRDSAMYRCASSRRGRGARSTDTQYFGPGTRLTVL.